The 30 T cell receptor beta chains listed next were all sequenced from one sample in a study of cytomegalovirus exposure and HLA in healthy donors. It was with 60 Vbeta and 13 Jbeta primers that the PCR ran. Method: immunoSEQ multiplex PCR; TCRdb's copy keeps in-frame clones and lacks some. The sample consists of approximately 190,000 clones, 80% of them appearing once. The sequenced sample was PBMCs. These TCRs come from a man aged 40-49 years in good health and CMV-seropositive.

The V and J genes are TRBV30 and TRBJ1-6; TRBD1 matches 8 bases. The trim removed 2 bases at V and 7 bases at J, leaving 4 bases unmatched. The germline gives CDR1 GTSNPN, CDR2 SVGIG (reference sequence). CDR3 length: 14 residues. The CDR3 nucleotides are TGTGCCTGGAGTCCCGGGACAGGCAATTCACCCCTCCACTTT. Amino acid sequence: CAWSPGTGNSPLHF.

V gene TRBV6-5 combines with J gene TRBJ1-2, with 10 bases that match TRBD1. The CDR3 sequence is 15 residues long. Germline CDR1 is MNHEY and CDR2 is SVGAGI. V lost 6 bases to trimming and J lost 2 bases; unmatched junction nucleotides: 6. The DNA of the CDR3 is TGTGCCAGCAGCTCCAGACAGGGGGCCAACTATGGCTACACCTTC. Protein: CASSSRQGANYGYTF.

In DNA, the CDR3 is TGTGCCAGCAGACGGACTAGCGGGGCCGAGACCCAGTACTTC. This codes for CASRRTSGAETQYF. The chain uses TRBV7-9 and TRBJ2-5; 12 bases fit TRBD2. Germline V CDR1 and CDR2: SEHNR, FQNEAQ (reference sequence). The J segment lost 5 bases and the V segment lost 6 bases, leaving 4 bases of the junction unmatched. CDR3 size: 14 residues. Full variable domain (missing parts from reference TRBV7-9 and TRBJ2-5): DTGVSQNPRHKITKRGQNVTFRCDPISEHNRLYWYRQTLGQGPEFLTYFQNEAQLEKSRLLSDRFSAERPKGSFSTLEIQRTEQGDSAMYLCASRRTSGAETQYFGPGTRLLVL.

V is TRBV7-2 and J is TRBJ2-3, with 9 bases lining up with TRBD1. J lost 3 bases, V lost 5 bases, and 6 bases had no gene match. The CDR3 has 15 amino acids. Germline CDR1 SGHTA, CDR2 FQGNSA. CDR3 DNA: TGTGCCAGCAGCACAGGACAGGGGACGACAGATACGCAGTATTTT. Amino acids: CASSTGQGTTDTQYF.

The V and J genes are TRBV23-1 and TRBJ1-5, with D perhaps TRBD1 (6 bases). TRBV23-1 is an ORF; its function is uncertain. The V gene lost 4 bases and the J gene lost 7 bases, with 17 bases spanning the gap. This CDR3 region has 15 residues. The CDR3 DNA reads TGCGCCAGCAGTCCTTCACAGGGCCCCCTCCAGCCCCAGCATTTT. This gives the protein CASSPSQGPLQPQHF.

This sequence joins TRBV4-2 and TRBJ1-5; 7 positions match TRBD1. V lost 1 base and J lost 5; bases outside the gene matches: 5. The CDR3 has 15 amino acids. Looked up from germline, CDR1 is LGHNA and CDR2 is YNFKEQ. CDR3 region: CASSQVSRGDQPQHF. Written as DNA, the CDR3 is TGTGCCAGCAGCCAAGTAAGCAGGGGGGATCAGCCCCAGCATTTT.

CDR3 coding DNA: TGTGCCAGCAGCTTTGCTAGCGGTGTTAGCACAGATACGCAGTATTTT. Protein sequence: CASSFASGVSTDTQYF. This rearrangement joins TRBV7-2 to TRBJ2-3; 7 nucleotides line up with TRBD2. The ends lost 3 bases at V and 0 bases at J; junction bases unmatched: 6. CDR3 size: 16 residues. Germline values: CDR1 SGHTA, CDR2 FQGNSA.

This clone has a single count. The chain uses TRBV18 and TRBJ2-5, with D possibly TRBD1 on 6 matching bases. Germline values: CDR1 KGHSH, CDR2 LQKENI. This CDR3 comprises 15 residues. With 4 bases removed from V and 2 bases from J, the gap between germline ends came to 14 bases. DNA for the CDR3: TGTGCCAGCTCACTACTGACAGGTTTTCAAGAGACCCAGTACTTC. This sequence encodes CASSLLTGFQETQYF.

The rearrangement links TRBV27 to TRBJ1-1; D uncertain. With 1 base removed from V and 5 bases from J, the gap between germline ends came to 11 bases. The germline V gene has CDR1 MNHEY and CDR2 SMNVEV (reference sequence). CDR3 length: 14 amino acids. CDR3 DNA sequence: TGTGCCAGCAGTTTATTGCCATCGGGGACTGAAGCTTTCTTT. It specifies CASSLLPSGTEAFF.

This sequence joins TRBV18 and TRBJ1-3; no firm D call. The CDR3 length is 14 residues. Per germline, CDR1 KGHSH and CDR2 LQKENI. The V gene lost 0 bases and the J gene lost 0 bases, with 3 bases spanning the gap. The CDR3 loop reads CASSPPLSGNTIYF. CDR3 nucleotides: TGTGCCAGCTCACCACCACTCTCTGGAAACACCATATATTTT.

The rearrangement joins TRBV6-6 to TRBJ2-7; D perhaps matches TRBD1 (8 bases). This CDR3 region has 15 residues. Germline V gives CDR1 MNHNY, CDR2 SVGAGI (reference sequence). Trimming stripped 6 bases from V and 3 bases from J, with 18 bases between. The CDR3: CASSLLQGGNYEQYF. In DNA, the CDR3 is TGTGCCAGCAGCTTACTACAGGGGGGGAACTACGAGCAGTACTTC.

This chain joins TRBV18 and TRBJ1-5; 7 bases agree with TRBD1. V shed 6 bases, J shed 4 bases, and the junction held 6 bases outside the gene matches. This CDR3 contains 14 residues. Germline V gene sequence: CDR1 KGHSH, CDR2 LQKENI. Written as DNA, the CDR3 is TGTGCCAGCTCCCCCTCGACAGGGAATCAGCCCCAGCATTTT. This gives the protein CASSPSTGNQPQHF. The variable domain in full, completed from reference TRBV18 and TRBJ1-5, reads NAGVMQNPRHLVRRRGQEARLRCSPMKGHSHVYWYRQLPEEGLKFMVYLQKENIIDESGMPKERFSAEFPKEGPSILRIQQVVRGDSAAYFCASSPSTGNQPQHFGDGTRLSIL.

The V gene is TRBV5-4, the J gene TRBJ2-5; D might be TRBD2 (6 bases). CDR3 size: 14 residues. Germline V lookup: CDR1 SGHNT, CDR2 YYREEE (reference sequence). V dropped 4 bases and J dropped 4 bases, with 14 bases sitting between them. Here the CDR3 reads CASSPRGSGETQYF. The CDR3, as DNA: TGTGCCAGCAGCCCTCGGGGGTCCGGAGAGACCCAGTACTTC.

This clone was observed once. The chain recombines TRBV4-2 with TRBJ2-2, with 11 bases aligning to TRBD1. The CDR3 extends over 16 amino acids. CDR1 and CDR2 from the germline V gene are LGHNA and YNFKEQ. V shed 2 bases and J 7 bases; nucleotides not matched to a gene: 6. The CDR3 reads CASSQSGTGGDGELFF. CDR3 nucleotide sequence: TGTGCCAGCAGCCAATCAGGGACAGGGGGGGACGGGGAGCTGTTTTTT.

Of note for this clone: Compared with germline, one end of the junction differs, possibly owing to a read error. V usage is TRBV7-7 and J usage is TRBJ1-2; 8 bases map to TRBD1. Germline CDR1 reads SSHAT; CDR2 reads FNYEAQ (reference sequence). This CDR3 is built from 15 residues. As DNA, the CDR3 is TGTGCTAGCAACCCGGGAGACAGGGGCGACTATGGCTACACCTTC. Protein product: CASNPGDRGDYGYTF.

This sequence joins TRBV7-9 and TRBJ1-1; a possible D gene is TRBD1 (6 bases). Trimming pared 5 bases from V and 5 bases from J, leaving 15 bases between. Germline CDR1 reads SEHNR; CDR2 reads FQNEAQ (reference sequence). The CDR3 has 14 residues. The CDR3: CASSPTGIRTEAFF. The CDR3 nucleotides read TGTGCCAGCAGCCCCACAGGGATCAGGACTGAAGCTTTCTTT.

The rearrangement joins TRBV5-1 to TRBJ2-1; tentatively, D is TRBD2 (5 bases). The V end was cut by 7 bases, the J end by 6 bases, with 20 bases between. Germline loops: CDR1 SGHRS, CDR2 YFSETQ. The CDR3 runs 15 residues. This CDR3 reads CASGELAIEGNEQFF. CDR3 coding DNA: TGCGCCAGCGGGGAGCTAGCAATCGAAGGCAATGAGCAGTTCTTC. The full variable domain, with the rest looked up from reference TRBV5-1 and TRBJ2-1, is KAGVTQTPRYLIKTRGQQVTLSCSPISGHRSVSWYQQTPGQGLQFLFEYFSETQRNKGNFPGRFSGRQFSNSRSEMNVSTLELGDSALYLCASGELAIEGNEQFFGPGTRLTVL.

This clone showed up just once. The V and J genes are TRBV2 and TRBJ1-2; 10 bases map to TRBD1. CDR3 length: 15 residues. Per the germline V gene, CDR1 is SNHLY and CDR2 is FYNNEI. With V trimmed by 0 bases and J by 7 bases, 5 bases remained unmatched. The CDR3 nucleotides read TGTGCCAGCAGTGAAGCGCTGGGACAGGGGCTTGGCTACACCTTC. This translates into CASSEALGQGLGYTF.

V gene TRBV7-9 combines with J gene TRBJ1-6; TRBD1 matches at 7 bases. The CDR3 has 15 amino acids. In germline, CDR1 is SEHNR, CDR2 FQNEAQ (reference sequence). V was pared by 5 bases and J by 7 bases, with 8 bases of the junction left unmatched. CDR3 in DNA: TGTGCCAGCAGCCCGGACAGGCTAGGCAATTCACCCCTCCACTTT. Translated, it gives CASSPDRLGNSPLHF. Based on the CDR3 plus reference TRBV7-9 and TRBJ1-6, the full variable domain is DTGVSQNPRHKITKRGQNVTFRCDPISEHNRLYWYRQTLGQGPEFLTYFQNEAQLEKSRLLSDRFSAERPKGSFSTLEIQRTEQGDSAMYLCASSPDRLGNSPLHFGNGTRLTVT.

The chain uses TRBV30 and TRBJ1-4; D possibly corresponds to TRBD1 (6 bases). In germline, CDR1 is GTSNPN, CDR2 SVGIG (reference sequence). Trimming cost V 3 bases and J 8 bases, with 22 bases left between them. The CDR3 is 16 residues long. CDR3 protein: CAWSPGAPRGGEKLFF. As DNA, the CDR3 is TGTGCCTGGAGCCCCGGGGCCCCCAGGGGAGGGGAAAAACTGTTTTTT.

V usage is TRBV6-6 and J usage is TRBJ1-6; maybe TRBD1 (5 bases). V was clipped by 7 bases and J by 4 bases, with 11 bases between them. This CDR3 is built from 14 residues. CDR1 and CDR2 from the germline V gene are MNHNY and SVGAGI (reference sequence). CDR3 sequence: CASNPGVYNSPLHF. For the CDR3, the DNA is TGTGCCAGCAACCCGGGGGTGTATAATTCACCCCTCCACTTT.

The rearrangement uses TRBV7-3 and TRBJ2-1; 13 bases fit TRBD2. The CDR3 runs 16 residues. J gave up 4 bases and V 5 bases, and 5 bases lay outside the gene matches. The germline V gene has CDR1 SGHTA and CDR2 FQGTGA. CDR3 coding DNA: TGTGCCAGCAGCCCACTAGCGGGGGGGGCTTACAATGAGCAGTTCTTC. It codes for CASSPLAGGAYNEQFF.

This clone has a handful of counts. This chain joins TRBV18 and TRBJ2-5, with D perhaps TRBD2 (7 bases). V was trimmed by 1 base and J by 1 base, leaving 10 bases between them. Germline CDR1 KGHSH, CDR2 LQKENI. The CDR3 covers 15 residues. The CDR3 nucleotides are TGTGCCAGCTCACCACGAGGGGGGGCCCAAGAGACCCAGTACTTC. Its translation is CASSPRGGAQETQYF.

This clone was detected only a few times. The CDR3 region is CASEITGELFF. For the CDR3, the DNA is TGCGCCAGCGAGATTACCGGGGAGCTGTTTTTT. The genes are TRBV5-1 and TRBJ2-2; D unresolved. Germline CDR1 reads SGHRS; CDR2 reads YFSETQ. The CDR3 is 11 residues long. Trimming stripped 7 bases from V and 5 bases from J, with 6 bases between.

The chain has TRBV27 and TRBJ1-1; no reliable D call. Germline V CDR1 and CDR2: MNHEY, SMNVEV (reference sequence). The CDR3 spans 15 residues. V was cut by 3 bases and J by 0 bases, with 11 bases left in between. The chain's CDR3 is CASSFTGPLNTEAFF. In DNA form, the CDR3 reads TGTGCCAGCAGTTTCACTGGTCCCCTGAACACTGAAGCTTTCTTT.

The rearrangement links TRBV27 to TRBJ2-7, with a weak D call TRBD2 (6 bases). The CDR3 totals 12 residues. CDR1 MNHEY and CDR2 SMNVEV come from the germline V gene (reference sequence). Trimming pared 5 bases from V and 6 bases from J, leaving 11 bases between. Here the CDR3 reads CASSIPGVEQYF. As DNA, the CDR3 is TGTGCCAGCAGTATCCCGGGGGTCGAGCAGTACTTC.

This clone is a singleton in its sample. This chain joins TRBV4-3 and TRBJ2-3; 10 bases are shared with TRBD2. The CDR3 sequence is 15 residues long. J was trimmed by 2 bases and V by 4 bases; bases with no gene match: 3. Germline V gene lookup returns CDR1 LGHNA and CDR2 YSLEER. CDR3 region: CASSLLAGATDTQYF. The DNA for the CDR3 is TGCGCCAGCAGCCTTCTAGCGGGGGCCACAGATACGCAGTATTTT.

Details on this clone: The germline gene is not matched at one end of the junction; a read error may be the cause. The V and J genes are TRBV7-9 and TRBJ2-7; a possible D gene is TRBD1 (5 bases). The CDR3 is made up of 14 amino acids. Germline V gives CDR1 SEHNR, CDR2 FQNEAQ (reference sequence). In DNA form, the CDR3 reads TGTTCCAGCAGCTTAGCAGCAGGGAACCCCGAGCAGTACTTC. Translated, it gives CSSSLAAGNPEQYF.

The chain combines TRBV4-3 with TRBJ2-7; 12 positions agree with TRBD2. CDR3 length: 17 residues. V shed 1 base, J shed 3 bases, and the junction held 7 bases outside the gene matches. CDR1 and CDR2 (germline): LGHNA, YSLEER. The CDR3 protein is CASSQGTTSGGHYEQYF. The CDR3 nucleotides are TGCGCCAGCAGCCAAGGTACGACTAGCGGGGGCCACTACGAGCAGTACTTC.

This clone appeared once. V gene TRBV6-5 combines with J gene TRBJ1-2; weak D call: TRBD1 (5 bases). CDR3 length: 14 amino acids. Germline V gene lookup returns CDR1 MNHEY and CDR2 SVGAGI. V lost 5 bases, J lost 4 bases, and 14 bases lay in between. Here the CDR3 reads CASSPGAGSYGYTF. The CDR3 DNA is TGTGCCAGCAGTCCTGGGGCTGGAAGCTATGGCTACACCTTC.